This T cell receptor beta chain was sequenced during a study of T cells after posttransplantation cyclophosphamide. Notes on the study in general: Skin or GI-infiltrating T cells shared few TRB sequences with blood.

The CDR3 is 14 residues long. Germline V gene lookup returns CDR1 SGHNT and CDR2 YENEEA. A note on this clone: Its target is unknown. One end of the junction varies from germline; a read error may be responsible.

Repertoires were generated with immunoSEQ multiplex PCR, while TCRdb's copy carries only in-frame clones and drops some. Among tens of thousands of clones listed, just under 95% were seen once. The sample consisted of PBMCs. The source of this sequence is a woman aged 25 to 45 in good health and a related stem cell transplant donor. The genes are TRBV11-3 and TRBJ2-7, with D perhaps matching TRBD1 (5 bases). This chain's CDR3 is CASSLDRQPYEQYF. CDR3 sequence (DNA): TGTGCCAGCAGCCTAGACCGACAGCCCTACGAGCAGTACTTC.